A selection of T cell receptor beta chains follows, all from one sample in a study of cytotoxic CD8 clonotypes in ibrutinib-treated CLL. The repertoire was sequenced with immunoSEQ multiplex PCR; TCRdb's copy has only in-frame clones and lacks some. The table records fewer than 45,000 clones, roughly 70% of them present only once. The starting material was PBMCs, obtained at disease progression, from a patient treated with ibrutinib. These receptors were obtained from a human donor with chronic lymphocytic leukemia. Each CDR3 is given with its conserved first and last residue. A D gene is named only where the DNA matches it firmly. Clone size is shown for a subset of rows, as once, few, many or a class of expanded clone.

>few|.|TRBJ1-3|TRBV18
CASLPRWADTIYF
TGTGCCAGCTTACCCCGTTGGGCCGACACCATATATTTT
>.|.|TRBJ1-1|TRBV29-1
CSSWGGAANTEAFF
TGCAGCTCCTGGGGTGGGGCAGCGAACACTGAAGCTTTCTTT
>.|.|TRBJ1-2|TRBV4-1
CASSQGISRTQAEGYTF
TGCGCCAGCAGCCAAGGTATCTCCCGAACACAGGCGGAGGGCTACACCTTC
>.|TRBD2|TRBJ2-1|TRBV5-1
CASSSPGLAGGLNEQFF
TGCGCCAGCAGCTCGCCGGGACTAGCGGGAGGGCTGAATGAGCAGTTCTTC
>.|.|TRBJ1-4|TRBV4-1
CASSQNSLNEKLFF
TGCGCCAGCAGCCAGAACAGCCTTAATGAAAAACTGTTTTTT
>.|.|TRBJ1-5|TRBV5-6
CASSLAGSHQPQHF
TGTGCCAGCAGCTTAGCAGGATCGCATCAGCCCCAGCATTTT
>.|.|TRBJ2-1|TRBV20-1
CSVQGSEQFF
TGCAGCGTCCAGGGCTCCGAGCAGTTCTTC
>few|.|TRBJ1-1|TRBV29-1
CSVDGNTEAFF
TGCAGCGTTGATGGGAACACTGAAGCTTTCTTT
>.|.|TRBJ1-2|TRBV7-9
CASSIFPGQDSYGYTF
TGTGCCAGCAGCATCTTTCCGGGACAAGATTCCTATGGCTACACCTTC
>.|TRBD1|TRBJ1-3|TRBV6-1
CASRAGTGGNTIYF
TGTGCCAGCAGGGCCGGGACAGGGGGAAACACCATATATTTT
>few|TRBD1|TRBJ1-5|TRBV2
CASSRDTGGGQPQHF
TGTGCCAGCAGTCGAGACACAGGGGGAGGCCAGCCCCAGCATTTT
>.|.|TRBJ1-6|TRBV5-1
CASSLGPNSPLHF
TGCGCCAGCAGCTTGGGTCCGAATTCACCCCTCCACTTT
>.|.|TRBJ2-3|TRBV2
CASSETLPSTDTQYF
TGTGCCAGCAGTGAGACACTTCCTAGCACAGATACGCAGTATTTT
>.|.|TRBJ2-3|TRBV9
CASSILPGGTDTQYF
TGTGCCAGCAGCATCCTACCGGGAGGCACAGATACGCAGTATTTT
>.|TRBD2|TRBJ2-3|TRBV19
CASSPPGGISSTDTQYF
TGTGCCAGTAGCCCTCCCGGGGGGATATCTAGCACAGATACGCAGTATTTT
>.|.|TRBJ1-2|TRBV27
CASSSGSSYYGYTF
TGTGCCAGCAGTTCTGGGTCCAGCTACTATGGCTACACCTTC
>.|.|TRBJ1-1|TRBV11-2
CASSLELGGRSEAFF
TGTGCCAGCAGCTTAGAACTCGGGGGGAGGAGTGAAGCTTTCTTT
>.|.|TRBJ2-6|TRBV27
CASSGGGSSGANVLTF
TGTGCCAGCAGTGGGGGCGGGTCCTCAGGGGCCAACGTCCTGACTTTC
>.|.|TRBJ2-1|TRBV5-1
CASSLPYNEQFF
TGCGCCAGCAGCCTGCCCTACAATGAGCAGTTCTTC
>.|TRBD1|TRBJ2-3|TRBV30
CAWSVGDRATQYF
TGTGCCTGGAGTGTGGGAGACAGGGCTACGCAGTATTTT
>once|TRBD1|TRBJ1-5|TRBV11-2
CASSLGTGGQPQHF
TGTGCCAGCAGCCTCGGGACAGGGGGGCAGCCCCAGCATTTT
>.|TRBD1|TRBJ1-2|TRBV6-5
CASGGTGGINYGYTF
TGTGCCAGCGGTGGGACAGGGGGTATTAACTATGGCTACACCTTC
>few|TRBD1|TRBJ1-5|TRBV2
CASSELQGNQPQHF
TGTGCCAGCAGTGAGCTACAGGGGAATCAGCCCCAGCATTTT
>.|.|TRBJ1-2|TRBV6-5
CASSYSQRANYGYTF
TGTGCCAGCAGTTACTCCCAGAGAGCTAACTATGGCTACACCTTC
>few|.|TRBJ1-2|TRBV4-2
CASSQSGVDGYTF
TGTGCCAGCAGCCAATCCGGAGTAGACGGCTACACCTTC
>.|.|TRBJ2-7|TRBV6-9
CASGGIEQYF
TGTGCCAGCGGGGGCATCGAGCAGTACTTC
>.|.|TRBJ1-2|TRBV5-4
CASSLATQAHPGYTF
TGTGCCAGCAGCTTGGCAACACAGGCGCATCCCGGCTACACCTTC
>.|.|TRBJ2-7|TRBV13
CASHYLQGLTEQYF
TGTGCCAGCCACTACCTACAGGGACTCACCGAGCAGTACTTC